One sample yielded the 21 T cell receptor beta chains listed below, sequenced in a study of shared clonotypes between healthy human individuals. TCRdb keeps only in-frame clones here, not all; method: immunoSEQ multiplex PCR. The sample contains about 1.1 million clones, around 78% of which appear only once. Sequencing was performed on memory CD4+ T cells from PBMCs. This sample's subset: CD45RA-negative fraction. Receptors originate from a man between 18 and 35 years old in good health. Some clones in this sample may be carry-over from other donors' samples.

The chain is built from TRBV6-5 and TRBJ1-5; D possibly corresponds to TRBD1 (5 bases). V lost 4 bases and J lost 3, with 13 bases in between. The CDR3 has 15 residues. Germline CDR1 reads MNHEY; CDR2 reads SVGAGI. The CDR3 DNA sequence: TGTGCCAGCAGTTTGGACACATTCTCCAATCAGCCCCAGCATTTT. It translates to CASSLDTFSNQPQHF.

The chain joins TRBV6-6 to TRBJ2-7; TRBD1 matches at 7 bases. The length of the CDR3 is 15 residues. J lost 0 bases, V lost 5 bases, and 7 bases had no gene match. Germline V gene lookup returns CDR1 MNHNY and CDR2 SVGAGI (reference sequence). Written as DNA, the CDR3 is TGTGCCAGCAGTCCCGGGTGGGACAGCTCCTACGAGCAGTACTTC. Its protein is CASSPGWDSSYEQYF.

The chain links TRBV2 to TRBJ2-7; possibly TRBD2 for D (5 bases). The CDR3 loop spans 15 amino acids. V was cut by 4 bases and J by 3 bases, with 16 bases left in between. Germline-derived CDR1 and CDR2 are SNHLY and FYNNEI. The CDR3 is CASSAGAGELYEQYF. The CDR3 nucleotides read TGTGCCAGCAGTGCAGGTGCCGGGGAACTCTACGAGCAGTACTTC.

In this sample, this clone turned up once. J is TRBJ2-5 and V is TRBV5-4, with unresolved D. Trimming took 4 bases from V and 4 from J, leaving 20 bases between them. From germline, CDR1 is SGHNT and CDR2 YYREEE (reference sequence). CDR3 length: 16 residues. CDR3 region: CASSTAGPPLGETQYF. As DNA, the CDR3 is TGTGCCAGCAGCACCGCCGGGCCGCCATTGGGAGAGACCCAGTACTTC.

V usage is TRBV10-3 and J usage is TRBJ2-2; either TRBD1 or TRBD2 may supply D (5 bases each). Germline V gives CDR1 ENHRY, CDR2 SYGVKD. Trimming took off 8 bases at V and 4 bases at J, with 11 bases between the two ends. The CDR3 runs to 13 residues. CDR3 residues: CAIGRDLTGELFF. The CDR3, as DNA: TGTGCCATCGGCAGGGACCTCACCGGGGAGCTGTTTTTT.

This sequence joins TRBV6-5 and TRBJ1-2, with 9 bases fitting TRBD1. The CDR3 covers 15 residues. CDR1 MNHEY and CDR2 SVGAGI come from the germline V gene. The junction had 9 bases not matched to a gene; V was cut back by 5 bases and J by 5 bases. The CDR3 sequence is CASSRGTGPGYGYTF. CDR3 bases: TGTGCCAGCAGTAGGGGGACAGGGCCGGGTTATGGCTACACCTTC.

CDR3 protein: CASSQPGELFF. The CDR3 DNA reads TGTGCCAGCAGTCAGCCCGGGGAGCTGTTTTTT. V and J are TRBV2 and TRBJ2-2; no definite D call. Looked up from germline, CDR1 is SNHLY and CDR2 is FYNNEI. The CDR3 covers 11 residues. Trimming took 5 bases from V and 6 from J, leaving 4 bases between them.

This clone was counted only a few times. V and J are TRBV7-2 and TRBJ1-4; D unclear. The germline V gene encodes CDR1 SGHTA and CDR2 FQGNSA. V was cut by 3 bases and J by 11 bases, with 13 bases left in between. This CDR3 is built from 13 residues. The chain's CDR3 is CASSLDPDRKLFF. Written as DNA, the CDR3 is TGTGCCAGCAGCTTGGACCCCGATAGGAAACTGTTTTTT.

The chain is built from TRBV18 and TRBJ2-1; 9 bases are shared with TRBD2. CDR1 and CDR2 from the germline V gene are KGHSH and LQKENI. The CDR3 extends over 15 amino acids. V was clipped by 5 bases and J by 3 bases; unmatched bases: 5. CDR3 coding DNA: TGTGCCAGCTCAAAAGGACTAGCGAGCTACAATGAGCAGTTCTTC. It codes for CASSKGLASYNEQFF.

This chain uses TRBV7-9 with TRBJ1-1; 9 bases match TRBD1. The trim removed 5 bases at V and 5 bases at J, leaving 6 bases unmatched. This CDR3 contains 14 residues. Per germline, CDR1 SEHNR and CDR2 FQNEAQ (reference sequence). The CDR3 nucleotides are TGTGCCAGCAGCCCGGACAGGGGCCGGACTGAAGCTTTCTTT. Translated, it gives CASSPDRGRTEAFF. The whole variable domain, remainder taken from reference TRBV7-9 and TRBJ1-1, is DTGVSQNPRHKITKRGQNVTFRCDPISEHNRLYWYRQTLGQGPEFLTYFQNEAQLEKSRLLSDRFSAERPKGSFSTLEIQRTEQGDSAMYLCASSPDRGRTEAFFGQGTRLTVV.

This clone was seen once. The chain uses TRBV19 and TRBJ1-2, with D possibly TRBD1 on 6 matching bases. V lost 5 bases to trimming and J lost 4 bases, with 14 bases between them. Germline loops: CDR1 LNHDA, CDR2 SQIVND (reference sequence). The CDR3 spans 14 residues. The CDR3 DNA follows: TGTGCCAGTAGTCAGGGGAACCGGTTCTATGGCTACACCTTC. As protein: CASSQGNRFYGYTF.

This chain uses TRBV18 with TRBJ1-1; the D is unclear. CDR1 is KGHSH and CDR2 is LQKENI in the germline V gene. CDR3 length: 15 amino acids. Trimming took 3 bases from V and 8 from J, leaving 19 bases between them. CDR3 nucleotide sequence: TGTGCCAGCTCACCTCAAGGCCGGGCTCAAGGAGAAGCTTTCTTT. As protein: CASSPQGRAQGEAFF. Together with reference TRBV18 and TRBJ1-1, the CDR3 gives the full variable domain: NAGVMQNPRHLVRRRGQEARLRCSPMKGHSHVYWYRQLPEEGLKFMVYLQKENIIDESGMPKERFSAEFPKEGPSILRIQQVVRGDSAAYFCASSPQGRAQGEAFFGQGTRLTVV.

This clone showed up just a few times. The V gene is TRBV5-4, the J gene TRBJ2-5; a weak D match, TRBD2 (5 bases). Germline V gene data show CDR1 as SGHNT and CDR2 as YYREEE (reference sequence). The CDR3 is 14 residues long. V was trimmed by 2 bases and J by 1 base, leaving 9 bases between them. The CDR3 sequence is CASSFGGIQETQYF. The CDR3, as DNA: TGTGCCAGCAGCTTTGGAGGAATCCAAGAGACCCAGTACTTC.

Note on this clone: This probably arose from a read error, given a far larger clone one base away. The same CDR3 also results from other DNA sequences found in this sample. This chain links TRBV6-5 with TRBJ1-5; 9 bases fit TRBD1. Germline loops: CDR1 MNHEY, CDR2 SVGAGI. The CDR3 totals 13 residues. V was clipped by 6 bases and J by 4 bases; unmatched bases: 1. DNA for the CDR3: TGTGCCAGCAGGGGGACAGGGAATCAGCCCCAGCATTTT. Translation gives CASRGTGNQPQHF.

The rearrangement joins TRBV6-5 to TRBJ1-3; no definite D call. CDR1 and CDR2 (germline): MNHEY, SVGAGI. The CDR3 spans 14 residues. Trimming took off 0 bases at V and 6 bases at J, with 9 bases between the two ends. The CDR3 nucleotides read TGTGCCAGCAGTTACTCGAGAGGTGAAAACACCATATATTTT. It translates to CASSYSRGENTIYF.

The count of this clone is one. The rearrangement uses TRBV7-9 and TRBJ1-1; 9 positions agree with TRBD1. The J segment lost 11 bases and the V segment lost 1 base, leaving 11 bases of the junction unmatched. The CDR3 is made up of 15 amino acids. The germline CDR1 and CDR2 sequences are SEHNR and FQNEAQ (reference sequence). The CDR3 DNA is TGTGCCAGCAGCTTAGTGGGACAGGGCATGGTCGAGGCTTTCTTT. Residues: CASSLVGQGMVEAFF.

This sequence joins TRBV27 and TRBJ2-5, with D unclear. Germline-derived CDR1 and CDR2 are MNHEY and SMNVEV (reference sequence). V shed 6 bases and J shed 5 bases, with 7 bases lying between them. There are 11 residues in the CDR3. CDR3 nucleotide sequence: TGTGCCAGCAGGGGTCAGGAGACCCAGTACTTC. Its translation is CASRGQETQYF.

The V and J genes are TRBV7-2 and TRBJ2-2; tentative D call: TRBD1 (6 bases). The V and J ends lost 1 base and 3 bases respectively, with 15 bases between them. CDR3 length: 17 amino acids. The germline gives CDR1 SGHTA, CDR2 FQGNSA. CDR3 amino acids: CASSLGTQGVYTGELFF. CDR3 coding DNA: TGTGCCAGCAGCTTAGGGACACAGGGTGTGTACACCGGGGAGCTGTTTTTT.

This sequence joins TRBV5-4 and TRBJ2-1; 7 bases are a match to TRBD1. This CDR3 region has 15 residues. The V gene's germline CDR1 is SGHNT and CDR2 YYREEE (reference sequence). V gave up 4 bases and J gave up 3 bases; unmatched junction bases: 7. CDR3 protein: CASSETGDLYNEQFF. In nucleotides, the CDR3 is TGTGCCAGCAGCGAAACAGGGGACCTCTACAATGAGCAGTTCTTC.

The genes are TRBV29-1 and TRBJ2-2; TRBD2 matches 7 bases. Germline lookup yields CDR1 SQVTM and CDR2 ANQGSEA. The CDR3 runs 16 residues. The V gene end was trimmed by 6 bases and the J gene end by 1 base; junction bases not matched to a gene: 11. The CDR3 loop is CSVRLLPSGNTGELFF. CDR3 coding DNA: TGCAGCGTCCGACTCTTGCCTAGCGGGAACACCGGGGAGCTGTTTTTT.

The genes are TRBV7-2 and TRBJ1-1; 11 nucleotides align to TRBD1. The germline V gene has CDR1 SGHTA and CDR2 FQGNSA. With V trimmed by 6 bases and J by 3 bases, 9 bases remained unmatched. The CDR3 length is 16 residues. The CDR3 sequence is CASSPIGGQGDTEAFF. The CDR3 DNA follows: TGTGCCAGCAGTCCGATTGGGGGACAGGGGGACACTGAAGCTTTCTTT. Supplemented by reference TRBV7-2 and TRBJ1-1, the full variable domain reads GAGVSQSPSNKVTEKGKDVELRCDPISGHTALYWYRQSLGQGLEFLIYFQGNSAPDKSGLPSDRFSAERTGGSVSTLTIQRTQQEDSAVYLCASSPIGGQGDTEAFFGQGTRLTVV.